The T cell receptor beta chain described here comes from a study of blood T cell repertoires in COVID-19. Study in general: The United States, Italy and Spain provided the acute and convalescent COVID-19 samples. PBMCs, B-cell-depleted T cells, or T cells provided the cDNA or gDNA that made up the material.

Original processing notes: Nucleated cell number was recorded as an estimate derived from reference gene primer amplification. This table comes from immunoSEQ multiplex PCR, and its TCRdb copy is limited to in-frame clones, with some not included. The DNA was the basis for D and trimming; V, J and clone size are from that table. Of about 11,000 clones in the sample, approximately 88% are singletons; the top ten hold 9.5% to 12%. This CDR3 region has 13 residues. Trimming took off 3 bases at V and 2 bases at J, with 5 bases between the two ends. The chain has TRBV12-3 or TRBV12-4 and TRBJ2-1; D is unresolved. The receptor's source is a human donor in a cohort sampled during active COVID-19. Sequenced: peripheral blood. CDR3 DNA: TGTGCCAGCAGTTTCCAAACCTACAATGAGCAGTTCTTC. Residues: CASSFQTYNEQFF.